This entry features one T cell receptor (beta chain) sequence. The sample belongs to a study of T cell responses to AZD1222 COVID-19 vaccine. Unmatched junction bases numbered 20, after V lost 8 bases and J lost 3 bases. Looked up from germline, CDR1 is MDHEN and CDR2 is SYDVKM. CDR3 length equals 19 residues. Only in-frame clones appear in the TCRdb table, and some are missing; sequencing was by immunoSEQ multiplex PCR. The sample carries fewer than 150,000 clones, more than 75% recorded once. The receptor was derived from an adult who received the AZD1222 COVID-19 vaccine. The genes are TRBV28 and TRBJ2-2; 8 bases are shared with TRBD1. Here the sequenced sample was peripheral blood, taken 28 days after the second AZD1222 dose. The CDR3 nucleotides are TGTGCCAGCCCTCTCGACAGGGGAAGGACGGGAGTGTACACCGGGGAGCTGTTTTTT. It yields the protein CASPLDRGRTGVYTGELFF. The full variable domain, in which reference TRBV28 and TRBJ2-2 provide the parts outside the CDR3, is DVKVTQSSRYLVKRTGEKVFLECVQDMDHENMFWYRQDPGLGLRLIYFSYDVKMKEKGDIPEGYSVSREKKERFSLILESASTNQTSMYLCASPLDRGRTGVYTGELFFGEGSRLTVL.